Listed below are T cell receptor beta chains from one sample, sequenced in a study of siplizumab effects on memory and regulatory T cells. The repertoire was sequenced with immunoSEQ multiplex PCR; TCRdb's copy has only in-frame clones and lacks some. The repertoire consists of some 7,000 clones, with approximately 70% occurring once and the leading ten covering 48%. The sample consisted of effector memory CD8+ T cells sorted from blood. All receptors derive from a human donor in good health. Both conserved end residues are part of each CDR3. A D gene is named only where the DNA matches it firmly. The listing skips clone size in some rows; elsewhere it reads once, few, many or a size class.

V	J	D	size	DNA	CDR3
TRBV14	TRBJ2-1	.	.	TGTGCCAGCAGCCCAGACTATATCTACAATGAGCAGTTCTTC	CASSPDYIYNEQFF
TRBV10-1	TRBJ2-3	TRBD2	.	TGCGCCAGCAGTGAACTAGCGGGATTAACAGATACGCAGTATTTT	CASSELAGLTDTQYF
TRBV5-8	TRBJ1-2	.	.	TGTGCCAGCAGCTTGAGTATTTCCCTTCGGGGCTACACCTTC	CASSLSISLRGYTF
TRBV27	TRBJ1-1	.	.	TGTGCCAGCAGTCAAGGGACCCTAGGGAACACTGAAGCTTTCTTT	CASSQGTLGNTEAFF
TRBV10-2	TRBJ2-7	TRBD2	.	TGCGCCAGCAGCAGGGACTACGTCGAGCAGTACTTC	CASSRDYVEQYF
TRBV7-9	TRBJ2-6	.	.	TGTGCCAGGGCAGACAGTTCCCTTGATACGGCTGGGGCCAACGTCCTGACTTTC	CARADSSLDTAGANVLTF
TRBV2	TRBJ2-2	.	few	TGTGCCAGTTGGTCCGGGGGCACCGGGGAGCTGTTTTTT	CASWSGGTGELFF
TRBV6-1	TRBJ1-1	TRBD1	medium-sized	TGTGCCAGCAGGGACAGGGGGCTCACTGAAGCTTTCTTT	CASRDRGLTEAFF
TRBV9	TRBJ2-1	.	few	TGTGCCAGCAGCGTACTAGGGGGGATGGATGAGCAGTTCTTC	CASSVLGGMDEQFF
TRBV7-9	TRBJ2-2	TRBD2	few	TGTGCCAGCAACGGACTAGTGGACACCGGGGAGCTGTTTTTT	CASNGLVDTGELFF
TRBV28	TRBJ2-7	.	medium-sized	TGTGCCAGCACCCCACCACGGGGCAAGCAGTACTTC	CASTPPRGKQYF
TRBV29-1	TRBJ2-5	.	.	TGCAGCGTCCCGGACGAGCTTCAGGGGGAGACCCAGTACTTC	CSVPDELQGETQYF
TRBV6-1	TRBJ2-1	.	.	TGTGCCAGCAGTGAATGGGGAGGCTCCTACAATGAGCAGTTCTTC	CASSEWGGSYNEQFF
TRBV7-3	TRBJ2-5	.	.	TGTGCCAGCAGCTTAATAGAGAGTCAGCTACCCCAAGAGACCCAGTACTTC	CASSLIESQLPQETQYF
TRBV30	TRBJ2-2	.	.	TGTGCCTGGAGTGTACCCGACATTCACACCGGGGAGCTGTTTTTT	CAWSVPDIHTGELFF
TRBV6-1	TRBJ1-1	.	few	TGTGCCAGCACCTTATGGACGAACACTGAAGCTTTCTTT	CASTLWTNTEAFF
TRBV6-6	TRBJ2-1	.	few	TGTGCCAGCAGTCTGGGCAATGAGCAGTTCTTC	CASSLGNEQFF
TRBV9	TRBJ1-1	.	.	TGTGCCAGCAGCGTAGAAAAGGGTGAAGCTTTCTTT	CASSVEKGEAFF
TRBV30	TRBJ1-2	TRBD1	once	TGTGCCTCGTCCCACGGGACAGGGTACTACACCTTC	CASSHGTGYYTF
TRBV7-9	TRBJ2-1	.	.	TGTGCCAGCAGCTTAGCGGTAAAAAAACATGAGCAGTTCTTC	CASSLAVKKHEQFF
TRBV27	TRBJ2-2	.	.	TGTGCCAGCAGTTTCACTGGGGAGACCGGGGAGCTGTTTTTT	CASSFTGETGELFF
TRBV6-1	TRBJ2-6	TRBD1	.	TGTGCCAGCAGTGAAACAGGGGATGGGGCCAACGTCCTGACTTTC	CASSETGDGANVLTF